The 16 T cell receptor beta chains reported below all come from one sample, sequenced in a study of technical replicates of blood from several donors. Clones were read by immunoSEQ multiplex PCR, and TCRdb kept only the in-frame ones, dropping some. The sample yields about 70,000 clones, 95% to 97% seen once. The sequenced material came from T cells isolated from PBMCs. These receptor sequences come from a human donor in good health.

The table lists this clone with a count of one. The V and J genes are TRBV7-9 and TRBJ1-5; D might be TRBD1 (5 bases). The CDR3 is 15 amino acids. Germline V gene lookup returns CDR1 SEHNR and CDR2 FQNEAQ (reference sequence). V lost 1 base and J 6 bases, leaving 13 bases between the germline ends. The CDR3 coding sequence is TGTGCCAGCAGCTTAGAGTGGCAGGGCCCTCAGCCCCAGCATTTT. Translated: CASSLEWQGPQPQHF.

This chain connects TRBV11-2 to TRBJ2-5; unclear D gene. Germline values: CDR1 SGHAT, CDR2 FQNNGV. This CDR3 is built from 13 residues. Trimming took 3 bases from V and 2 from J, leaving 7 bases between them. The CDR3 sequence is CASSFFEQETQYF. CDR3 coding DNA: TGTGCCAGCAGCTTCTTCGAGCAAGAGACCCAGTACTTC.

The chain is built from TRBV5-6 and TRBJ2-1; TRBD2 aligns across 14 bases. The junction had 6 bases not matched to a gene; V was cut back by 3 bases and J by 13 bases. The CDR3 totals 14 residues. CDR1 is SGHDT and CDR2 is YYEEEE in the germline V gene. The CDR3 DNA reads TGTGCCAGCAGCTCCCGGACTAGCGGGGGGACTCAGTTCTTC. Its translation: CASSSRTSGGTQFF.

The J gene is TRBJ2-5, the V gene TRBV11-1; 15 nucleotides line up with TRBD2. V dropped 2 bases and J dropped 6; count of bases not matched to a gene: 10. The length of the CDR3 is 18 residues. Looked up from germline, CDR1 is SGHAT and CDR2 is FQDESV (reference sequence). This CDR3 reads CASSLTSGTSGRRQTQYF. Here the CDR3 DNA reads TGTGCCAGCAGCTTAACCTCCGGGACTAGCGGGAGGAGACAGACCCAGTACTTC.

V and J are TRBV7-8 and TRBJ1-5; 7 bases fit TRBD1. The CDR3 runs to 19 residues. Germline assignment: CDR1 SGHVS and CDR2 FQNEAQ. J lost 2 bases, V lost 5 bases, and 18 bases had no gene match. This chain's CDR3 is CASSGYSADRVMRNQPQHF. The CDR3 DNA is TGTGCCAGCAGCGGTTATAGTGCCGACAGGGTGATGCGCAATCAGCCCCAGCATTTT.

The chain carries TRBV7-9 and TRBJ2-2; 8 bases are shared with TRBD2. The junction had 8 bases not matched to a gene; V was cut back by 8 bases and J by 6 bases. The CDR3 length is 14 residues. Germline-derived CDR1 and CDR2 are SEHNR and FQNEAQ (reference sequence). The CDR3 DNA sequence: TGTGCCAGCCCGATTAGCGGGGATGCCGGGGAGCTGTTTTTT. It translates to CASPISGDAGELFF.

The V and J genes are TRBV7-9 and TRBJ2-5; no firm D call. Germline loops: CDR1 SEHNR, CDR2 FQNEAQ (reference sequence). Trimming removed 4 bases from V and 2 bases from J, with 11 bases in between. The CDR3 runs to 14 residues. The CDR3 DNA is TGTGCCAGCAGCTCACCTCCCGCGCAAGAGACCCAGTACTTC. Encoded protein: CASSSPPAQETQYF.

This chain joins TRBV6-1 and TRBJ1-2; TRBD1 matches at 7 bases. This CDR3 comprises 13 residues. With 7 bases clipped from V and 2 bases from J, the junction kept 4 bases outside the gene matches. Per germline, CDR1 MNHNS and CDR2 SASEGT. CDR3 loop: CASKTGQNYGYTF. DNA of the CDR3: TGTGCCAGCAAGACGGGACAGAACTATGGCTACACCTTC.

The chain recombines TRBV30 with TRBJ2-7; TRBD2 aligns across 8 bases. Looked up from germline, CDR1 is GTSNPN and CDR2 is SVGIG (reference sequence). There are 14 residues in the CDR3. Unmatched junction bases numbered 7, after V lost 4 bases and J lost 2 bases. The CDR3 spells CAWKRAGGAYEQYF. The CDR3 DNA reads as TGTGCCTGGAAGCGGGCGGGGGGTGCCTACGAGCAGTACTTC.

The chain combines TRBV5-1 with TRBJ1-1; unclear D gene. The CDR3 is made up of 15 amino acids. Germline-derived CDR1 and CDR2 are SGHRS and YFSETQ. With 1 base removed from V and 4 bases from J, the gap between germline ends came to 14 bases. This CDR3 reads CASSLIRGLGTEAFF. CDR3 sequence (DNA): TGCGCCAGCAGCTTGATTCGTGGGCTGGGCACTGAAGCTTTCTTT.

The V and J genes are TRBV5-1 and TRBJ2-7; 8 nucleotides line up with TRBD2. This CDR3 comprises 15 residues. Germline loops: CDR1 SGHRS, CDR2 YFSETQ. V shed 0 bases, J shed 2 bases, and the junction held 4 bases outside the gene matches. CDR3 protein: CASSLGRGGTYEQYF. CDR3 bases: TGCGCCAGCAGCTTGGGCCGGGGGGGTACCTACGAGCAGTACTTC. Complete variable domain (other parts from reference TRBV5-1 and TRBJ2-7): KAGVTQTPRYLIKTRGQQVTLSCSPISGHRSVSWYQQTPGQGLQFLFEYFSETQRNKGNFPGRFSGRQFSNSRSEMNVSTLELGDSALYLCASSLGRGGTYEQYFGPGTRLTVT.

The chain combines TRBV15 with TRBJ1-1; 7 bases line up with TRBD1. The CDR3 length is 17 residues. Germline values: CDR1 LNHNV, CDR2 YYDKDF (reference sequence). Trimming at V came to 4 bases and at J to 2 bases, leaving 13 bases not matched to a gene. CDR3: CATSKDRAKSANTEAFF. The CDR3 coding sequence is TGTGCCACCAGCAAAGACAGGGCCAAATCGGCTAACACTGAAGCTTTCTTT.

V is TRBV12-5 and J is TRBJ2-2, with 7 bases identical to TRBD1. Unmatched junction bases numbered 3, after V lost 4 bases and J lost 4 bases. The CDR3 is made up of 14 amino acids. Germline CDR1 and CDR2: LGHNT and FRNRAP. In nucleotides, the CDR3 is TGTGCTAGTGGTTCAGCAGGGGGCACCGGGGAGCTGTTTTTT. Its translation is CASGSAGGTGELFF.

The gene calls are TRBV6-5 and TRBJ1-4, with D possibly matching TRBD1 (5 bases). The CDR3 extends over 14 amino acids. Germline CDR1 is MNHEY and CDR2 is SVGAGI. The germline V and J ends were trimmed by 4 bases and 7 bases, with 13 bases remaining between them. The CDR3 DNA sequence: TGTGCCAGCAGTTTGCAGGGTTCAGGTGAAAAACTGTTTTTT. Protein: CASSLQGSGEKLFF.

The chain is built from TRBV7-3 and TRBJ1-6, with D hard to call. There are 15 residues in the CDR3. Looked up from germline, CDR1 is SGHTA and CDR2 is FQGTGA. V lost 3 bases, J lost 0 bases, and 6 bases lay in between. The CDR3 spells CASSFGGSYNSPLHF. CDR3 DNA sequence: TGTGCCAGCAGCTTTGGCGGCTCCTATAATTCACCCCTCCACTTT.

Turning to this clone: This same CDR3 is encoded by further DNA sequences in the sample. This chain connects TRBV6-5 to TRBJ1-2; D not resolved. This CDR3 contains 11 residues. V gave up 6 bases and J gave up 5 bases, with 7 bases separating them. CDR1 and CDR2 from the germline V gene are MNHEY and SVGAGI. CDR3 nucleotide sequence: TGTGCCAGCAGCCGGGGTTATGGCTACACCTTC. Encoded protein: CASSRGYGYTF.